The 9 T cell receptor beta chains presented below share a single source sample, sequenced in a study of T-cell memory formation after mild COVID-19 (TCRdb year 2021). Library prep was done by 5' RACE. Sequenced on an Illumina NovaSeq 6000. The raw public data were reprocessed by TCRdb itself: fastp quality trimming at Q25, MiXCR clonotype calling, in-frame beta chains only. Merged by CDR3 protein, the rows form single entries marked with the most common genes and DNA. In all, the sample holds 270,000 or so distinct CDR3 sequences, and more than 15% of those were seen once. The ten largest clones capture 20% to 25% of the sample. Material: PBMCs or a T cell subset sorted from them (not recorded which). These receptor sequences come from a man in his late teens or twenties who had mild COVID-19 (a few samples of this study predate the infection). The sample titles of this study are shuffled in the database, so cell type and time point are left out; the donor was told from shared clones.

This clonotype was seen a handful of times. The chain recombines TRBV6-6 with TRBJ2-3; 11 bases map to TRBD2. V dropped 0 bases and J dropped 6; count of bases not matched to a gene: 11. This CDR3 has 18 amino acids. Germline CDR1 and CDR2: MNHNY and SVGAGI (reference sequence). The CDR3 loop reads CASSYSMLAGGLGDTQYF. CDR3 DNA: TGTGCCAGCAGTTACTCGATGCTAGCGGGGGGCCTCGGGGATACGCAGTATTTT.

This clonotype was seen a handful of times. The rearrangement links TRBV6-2 or TRBV6-3 to TRBJ2-7; D tentatively fits TRBD1 or TRBD2 (5 bases each). The germline V and J ends were trimmed by 5 bases and 9 bases, with 20 bases remaining between them. Germline V CDR1 and CDR2: MNHEY, SVGEGT. This CDR3 contains 14 residues. The CDR3 here is CASSRAGTPSGQYV. CDR3 sequence (DNA): TGTGCCAGCAGTCGTGCCGGGACCCCCAGCGGGCAGTACGTC.

The chain combines TRBV4-1 with TRBJ2-7; perhaps D is TRBD1 or TRBD2 (5 bases each). The CDR3 spans 17 residues. V lost 4 bases and J 1 base, leaving 20 bases between the germline ends. Germline V gene sequence: CDR1 MGHRA, CDR2 YSYEKL. The CDR3, as DNA: TGCGCCAGCAGCCCCTTGGGACGGAGCCCTAGGTCCTACGAGCAGTACTTC. This sequence encodes CASSPLGRSPRSYEQYF.

This rearrangement joins TRBV5-1 to TRBJ2-7; the D call may be TRBD1 or TRBD2 (6 bases each). CDR3 length: 13 residues. Germline-derived CDR1 and CDR2 are SGHRS and YFSETQ. V was cut by 4 bases and J by 5 bases, with 13 bases left in between. The CDR3 region has the DNA TGCGCCAGCAGCCATATCGGGGGCGACGAGCAGTACTTC. Its protein product is CASSHIGGDEQYF.

The J gene is TRBJ1-2, the V gene TRBV20-1; 8 nucleotides match TRBD1. Germline CDR1 DFQATT, CDR2 SNEGSKA (reference sequence). V lost 6 bases to trimming and J lost 0 bases; unmatched junction nucleotides: 3. The CDR3 contains 13 residues. The CDR3 loop is CSARDRTNYGYTF. The CDR3 nucleotides are TGCAGTGCCCGGGACAGGACTAACTATGGCTACACCTTC.

This clonotype has a handful of counts. J is TRBJ2-3 and V is TRBV15; TRBD1 is a possible D gene (5 bases). Germline assignment: CDR1 LNHNV and CDR2 YYDKDF (reference sequence). The CDR3 spans 15 residues. V gave up 3 bases and J gave up 2 bases, with 12 bases separating them. CDR3 sequence: CATSRGGADTDTQYF. The CDR3 DNA reads as TGTGCCACCAGCAGGGGTGGGGCGGACACAGATACGCAGTATTTT.

This clonotype was picked up a small number of times. The chain joins TRBV21-1 to TRBJ2-7. TRBV21-1 is labeled a pseudogene. CDR3 length: 11 amino acids. The CDR3 sequence is CASSSHYEQYV. The CDR3 region has the DNA TGTGCCAGCAGCTCACACTACGAGCAGTACGTC.

This chain joins TRBV20-1 and TRBJ1-2; a weak D match, TRBD1 (5 bases). V was trimmed by 5 bases and J by 3 bases, leaving 13 bases between them. Germline assignment: CDR1 DFQATT and CDR2 SNEGSKA (reference sequence). The CDR3 runs 13 residues. DNA of the CDR3: TGCAGTGCTTGGGCCTCCAGGGACTATGGCTACACCTTC. It yields the protein CSAWASRDYGYTF.

In its sample, this clonotype was seen a few times. CDR3 nucleotide sequence: TGTGCCAGCAGCTTAGGTGTGCAGACGTCGGGGGGGCTCCAAGAAGGAGATACGCAGTATTTT. It specifies CASSLGVQTSGGLQEGDTQYF. The chain couples TRBV7-2 to TRBJ2-3, with TRBD2 matching 8 bases. The CDR3 has 21 residues. Per the germline V gene, CDR1 is SGHTA and CDR2 is FQGNSA. Trimming cost V 1 base and J 5 bases; bases outside gene matches: 23. Together with reference TRBV7-2 and TRBJ2-3, the CDR3 gives the full variable domain: GAGVSQSPSNKVTEKGKDVELRCDPISGHTALYWYRQSLGQGLEFLIYFQGNSAPDKSGLPSDRFSAERTGGSVSTLTIQRTQQEDSAVYLCASSLGVQTSGGLQEGDTQYFGPGTRLTVL.